One and the same sample provided the 23 T cell receptor beta chains below, sequenced in a study of T-cell memory formation after mild COVID-19. TCRdb fed the 5' RACE reads into MiXCR, producing one record per CDR3 protein. The sample consists of a few hundred thousand distinct CDR3 sequences, 25% to 30% of them appearing once. Input material: PBMCs or a T cell subset sorted from them (not recorded which). Every receptor here comes from an adult woman who had mild COVID-19 (a few samples of this study predate the infection). Cell type and time point are not known.

In this sample, this clonotype turned up a few times. The V call is TRBV24-1, the J call TRBJ1-2; D is undetermined. The CDR3 has 15 amino acids. CDR1 is KGHDR and CDR2 is SFDVKD in the germline V gene. The germline V and J ends were trimmed by 2 bases and 0 bases, with 9 bases remaining between them. CDR3 in amino acids: CATSDSYGTNYGYTF. CDR3 nucleotide sequence: TGTGCCACCAGTGATTCATACGGGACTAACTATGGCTACACCTTC.

This chain uses TRBV15 with TRBJ1-6; D not certain. Germline V gives CDR1 LNHNV, CDR2 YYDKDF (reference sequence). There are 12 residues in the CDR3. V lost 7 bases to trimming and J lost 6 bases, with 7 bases between them. CDR3 in DNA: TGTGCCACCAAAGAGGGTAATTCACCCCTCCACTTT. It is translated as CATKEGNSPLHF.

This clonotype was detected only a few times. This sequence joins TRBV9 and TRBJ2-3; D is possibly TRBD1 (7 bases). Looked up from germline, CDR1 is SGDLS and CDR2 is YYNGEE. V was clipped by 0 bases and J by 14 bases, with 16 bases between them. The CDR3 loop spans 13 amino acids. CDR3 in DNA: TGTGCCAGCAGCGTAGAGACAGGGAGCGGGCCGTATTTT. Translating gives CASSVETGSGPYF.

This clonotype was picked up many times. The chain joins TRBV27 to TRBJ2-7; D is undetermined. The germline V and J ends were trimmed by 2 bases and 3 bases, with 14 bases remaining between them. CDR1 and CDR2 (germline): MNHEY, SMNVEV (reference sequence). The CDR3 runs to 15 residues. CDR3 bases: TGTGCCAGCAGTTTAAAGGGCAGCCGATTCTACGAGCAGTACTTC. Its protein is CASSLKGSRFYEQYF.

There are many counts of this clonotype. The chain joins TRBV29-1 to TRBJ2-7; possible D gene TRBD2, 7 bases. Germline V gives CDR1 SQVTM, CDR2 ANQGSEA. The CDR3 length is 13 residues. V gave up 3 bases and J gave up 3 bases, with 12 bases separating them. CDR3 sequence (DNA): TGCAGCGTTGATGGGGGCGGGGGCTACGAGCAGTACTTC. Translated, it gives CSVDGGGGYEQYF.

J is TRBJ2-1 and V is TRBV24-1, with D possibly matching TRBD1 (5 bases). Germline CDR1 KGHDR, CDR2 SFDVKD. V lost 6 bases and J lost 2, with 13 bases in between. This CDR3 spans 15 amino acids. The CDR3 DNA is TGTGCCACCAGTTCCTCAGGGTTTACCTACAATGAGCAGTTCTTC. Its protein is CATSSSGFTYNEQFF.

This sequence joins TRBV5-5 and TRBJ1-4; D is undetermined. Trimming shortened V by 3 bases and J by 0 bases, and 15 bases separated the two germline ends. This CDR3 spans 17 amino acids. Germline V gene sequence: CDR1 SGHKS, CDR2 YYEKEE (reference sequence). This chain's CDR3 is CASSSEDRRATNEKLFF. The DNA of the CDR3 is TGTGCCAGCAGCTCGGAGGATCGGAGAGCAACTAATGAAAAACTGTTTTTT.

The chain uses TRBV19 and TRBJ2-7; 8 positions match TRBD1. Germline V CDR1 and CDR2: LNHDA, SQIVND (reference sequence). After removal of 6 bases from V and 6 bases from J, the junction contained 10 bases not matched to a gene. The CDR3 has 14 amino acids. For the CDR3, the DNA is TGTGCCAGTAGGACGCAGGGGGCTGGCGTCGAGCAGTACTTC. It translates to CASRTQGAGVEQYF.

The chain employs TRBV7-9 and TRBJ2-7; the D gene is possibly TRBD1 (5 bases). Germline V lookup: CDR1 SEHNR, CDR2 FQNEAQ (reference sequence). V was trimmed by 4 bases and J by 5 bases, leaving 12 bases between them. This CDR3 comprises 13 residues. The CDR3 loop is CASSSPQGHEQYF. The CDR3 DNA reads as TGTGCCAGCAGCTCTCCTCAGGGCCACGAGCAGTACTTC.

This clonotype was counted many times. The rearrangement joins TRBV7-2 to TRBJ2-3; 10 bases map to TRBD1. The CDR3 extends over 16 amino acids. Germline V lookup: CDR1 SGHTA, CDR2 FQGNSA. The trim removed 7 bases at V and 2 bases at J, leaving 9 bases unmatched. The CDR3 DNA reads TGTGCCAGCAATTCCGGGACAGGGGTGTTCACAGATACGCAGTATTTT. This translates into CASNSGTGVFTDTQYF.

This clonotype has just a few counts. V usage is TRBV12-3 or TRBV12-4 and J usage is TRBJ2-1, with a weak D call TRBD2 (7 bases). The CDR3 is 15 residues long. Trimming pared 3 bases from V and 8 bases from J, leaving 17 bases between. DNA for the CDR3: TGTGCCAGCAGTTTCCGAACGGGGGGCTATGATGAGCAGTTCTTC. The encoded protein is CASSFRTGGYDEQFF.

There are a few counts of this clonotype. The CDR3 here is CASSPLWSYNEQFF. As DNA, the CDR3 is TGTGCCAGCAGCCCCCTTTGGTCCTACAATGAGCAGTTCTTC. The chain recombines TRBV14 with TRBJ2-1; D not resolved. This CDR3 spans 14 amino acids. Germline assignment: CDR1 SGHDN and CDR2 FVKESK. V lost 4 bases, J lost 1 base, and 8 bases lay in between.

The gene calls are TRBV20-1 and TRBJ2-1; TRBD2 is a possible D gene (5 bases). The length of the CDR3 is 15 residues. In germline, CDR1 is DFQATT, CDR2 SNEGSKA (reference sequence). V was shortened by 5 bases and J by 8 bases, with 22 bases between the two germline ends. The DNA for the CDR3 is TGCAGTGCTCTACACCAGGCGGGTTATGCGGATGAGCAGTTCTTC. It specifies CSALHQAGYADEQFF.

This chain joins TRBV4-3 and TRBJ2-3, with 7 bases matching TRBD1. The CDR3 totals 14 residues. The germline gives CDR1 LGHNA, CDR2 YSLEER. Trimming removed 4 bases from V and 6 bases from J; junction bases left unmatched: 7. In DNA, the CDR3 is TGCGCCAGCAGCCCGAGAGGGGGCTCGGATACGCAGTATTTT. Its translation: CASSPRGGSDTQYF.

This clonotype was detected a few times. The genes are TRBV20-1 and TRBJ2-1; TRBD2 matches 9 bases. Unmatched junction bases numbered 5, after V lost 0 bases and J lost 5 bases. The CDR3 is 15 amino acids. CDR1 and CDR2 (germline): DFQATT, SNEGSKA (reference sequence). The CDR3 reads CSARDRGLANNEQFF. For the CDR3, the DNA is TGCAGTGCTAGAGACCGCGGACTAGCGAACAATGAGCAGTTCTTC.

This clonotype was seen a few times. The chain recombines TRBV9 with TRBJ2-1; a weak D match, TRBD1 (6 bases). V gave up 0 bases and J gave up 5 bases, with 9 bases separating them. Germline CDR1 is SGDLS and CDR2 is YYNGEE. The CDR3 has 14 residues. The CDR3 sequence is CASSVAWTDNEQFF. The CDR3 DNA follows: TGTGCCAGCAGCGTAGCTTGGACAGACAATGAGCAGTTCTTC.

This chain connects TRBV21-1 to TRBJ1-5. TRBV21-1 is marked as a pseudogene. CDR3 size: 17 residues. The CDR3 region is CASSKDRRAISRLAQHF. DNA of the CDR3: TGTGCCAGCAGCAAAGATCGGCGGGCAATCTCCAGGCTGGCCCAGCATTTT.

The chain joins TRBV19 to TRBJ1-5; 10 bases are a match to TRBD1. Germline V CDR1 and CDR2: LNHDA, SQIVND (reference sequence). V gave up 7 bases and J gave up 9 bases; unmatched junction bases: 21. The CDR3 is 18 residues long. The CDR3: CASTFIGVDRGGLAPQHF. CDR3 in DNA: TGTGCCAGTACCTTTATTGGGGTGGACAGGGGGGGATTGGCGCCCCAGCATTTT.

This chain connects TRBV12-3 or TRBV12-4 to TRBJ1-1; no firm D call. The V and J ends lost 4 bases and 1 base respectively, with 10 bases between them. This CDR3 has 14 amino acids. In nucleotides, the CDR3 is TGTGCCAGCAGTTCGAACGAGCGGAACACTGAAGCTTTCTTT. This codes for CASSSNERNTEAFF.

This clonotype appeared a single time. The genes are TRBV6-1 and TRBJ1-2; TRBD1 matches at 8 bases. J was trimmed by 5 bases and V by 3 bases; bases with no gene match: 14. The germline CDR1 and CDR2 sequences are MNHNS and SASEGT. The CDR3 is 17 amino acids. The CDR3 loop is CASSDPYLTGDLYGYTF. Here the CDR3 DNA reads TGTGCCAGCAGTGACCCTTACCTGACAGGGGATCTTTATGGCTACACCTTC.

This chain links TRBV9 with TRBJ2-7; 9 nucleotides align to TRBD2. V lost 2 bases to trimming and J lost 2 bases; unmatched junction nucleotides: 2. The CDR3 consists of 14 residues. Per germline, CDR1 SGDLS and CDR2 YYNGEE. DNA for the CDR3: TGTGCCAGCAGCGTGCGCGGGGGGGCCTACGAGCAGTACTTC. This codes for CASSVRGGAYEQYF.

V and J are TRBV28 and TRBJ2-3; 9 bases fit TRBD1. Germline CDR1 and CDR2: MDHEN and SYDVKM. The CDR3 length is 14 residues. The junction had 6 bases not matched to a gene; V was cut back by 6 bases and J by 5 bases. As DNA, the CDR3 is TGTGCCAGCAGCATACACAGGGGGCGAGATACGCAGTATTTT. Protein: CASSIHRGRDTQYF.

This clonotype was seen only a few times. The rearrangement uses TRBV20-1 and TRBJ2-7; TRBD1 matches 7 bases. This CDR3 spans 14 amino acids. Germline assignment: CDR1 DFQATT and CDR2 SNEGSKA (reference sequence). V shed 0 bases, J shed 0 bases, and the junction held 2 bases outside the gene matches. The CDR3 DNA sequence: TGCAGTGCTAGAGAGGGACAGCCCTCCTACGAGCAGTACTTC. Its protein product is CSAREGQPSYEQYF.